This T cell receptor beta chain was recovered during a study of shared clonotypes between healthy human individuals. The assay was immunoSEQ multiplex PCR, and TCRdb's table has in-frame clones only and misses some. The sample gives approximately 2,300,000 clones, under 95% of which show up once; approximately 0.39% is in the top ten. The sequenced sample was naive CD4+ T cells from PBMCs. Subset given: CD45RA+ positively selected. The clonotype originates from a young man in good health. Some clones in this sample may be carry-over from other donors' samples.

CDR3 loop: CASSYSSGYYGYTF. CDR3 DNA sequence: TGTGCCAGCAGTTACTCGTCGGGTTACTATGGCTACACCTTC. The rearrangement joins TRBV6-6 to TRBJ1-2, with unresolved D. Trimming left V 0 bases short and J 3 bases short, with 8 bases between. Germline CDR1 is MNHNY and CDR2 is SVGAGI (reference sequence). The CDR3 loop spans 14 amino acids.